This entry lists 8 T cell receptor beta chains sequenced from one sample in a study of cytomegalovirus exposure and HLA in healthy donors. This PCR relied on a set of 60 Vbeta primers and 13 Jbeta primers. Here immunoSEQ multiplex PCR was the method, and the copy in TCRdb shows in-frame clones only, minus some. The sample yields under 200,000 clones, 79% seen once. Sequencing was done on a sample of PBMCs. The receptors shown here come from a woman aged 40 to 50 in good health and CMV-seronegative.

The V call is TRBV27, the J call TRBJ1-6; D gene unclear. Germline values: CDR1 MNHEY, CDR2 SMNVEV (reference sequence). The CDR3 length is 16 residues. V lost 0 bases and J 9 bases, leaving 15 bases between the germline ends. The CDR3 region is CASSLSMRVGLSPLHF. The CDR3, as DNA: TGTGCCAGCAGTTTATCGATGAGGGTAGGTCTTTCACCCCTCCACTTT.

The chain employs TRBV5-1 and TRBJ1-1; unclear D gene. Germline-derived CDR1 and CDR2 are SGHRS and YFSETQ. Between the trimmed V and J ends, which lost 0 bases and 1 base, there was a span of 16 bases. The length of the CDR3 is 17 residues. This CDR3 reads CASSLAGLRTGNTEAFF. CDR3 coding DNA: TGCGCCAGCAGCTTGGCGGGTCTAAGAACGGGGAACACTGAAGCTTTCTTT.

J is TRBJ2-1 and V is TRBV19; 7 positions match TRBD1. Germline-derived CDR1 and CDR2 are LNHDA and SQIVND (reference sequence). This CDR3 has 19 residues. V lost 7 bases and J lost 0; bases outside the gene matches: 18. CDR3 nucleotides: TGTGCCAGTAAACCACGGACAGGTCCCGGACCTCGCTCCTACAATGAGCAGTTCTTC. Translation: CASKPRTGPGPRSYNEQFF.

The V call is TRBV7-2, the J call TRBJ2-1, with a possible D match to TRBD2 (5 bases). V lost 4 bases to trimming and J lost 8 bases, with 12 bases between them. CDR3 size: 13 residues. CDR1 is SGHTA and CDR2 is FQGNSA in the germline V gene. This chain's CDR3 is CASSYSSSHEQFF. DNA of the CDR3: TGTGCCAGCAGCTACTCTAGCTCCCATGAGCAGTTCTTC.

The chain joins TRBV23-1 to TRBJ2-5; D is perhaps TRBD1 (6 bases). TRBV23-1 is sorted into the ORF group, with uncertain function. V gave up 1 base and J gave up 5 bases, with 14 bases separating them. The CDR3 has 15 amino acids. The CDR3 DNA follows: TGCGCCAGCAGTCAATTGTGGGGGCGCGGGGAGACCCAGTACTTC. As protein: CASSQLWGRGETQYF.

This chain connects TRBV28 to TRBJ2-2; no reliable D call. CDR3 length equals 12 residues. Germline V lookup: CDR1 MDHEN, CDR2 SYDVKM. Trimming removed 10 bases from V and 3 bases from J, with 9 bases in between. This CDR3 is CATDKDTGELFF. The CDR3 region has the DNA TGTGCCACAGACAAGGACACCGGGGAGCTGTTTTTT.

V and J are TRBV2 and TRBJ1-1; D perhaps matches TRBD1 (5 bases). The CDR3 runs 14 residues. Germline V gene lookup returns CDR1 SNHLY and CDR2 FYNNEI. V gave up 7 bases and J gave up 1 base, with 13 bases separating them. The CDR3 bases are TGTGCCAGCATCGTCCAGGGAAAGAACACTGAAGCTTTCTTT. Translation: CASIVQGKNTEAFF.

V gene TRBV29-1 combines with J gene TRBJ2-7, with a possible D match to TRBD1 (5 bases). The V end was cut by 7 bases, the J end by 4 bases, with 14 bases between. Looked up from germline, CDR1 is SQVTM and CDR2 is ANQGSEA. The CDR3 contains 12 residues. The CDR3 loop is CSAETPGYEQYF. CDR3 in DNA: TGCAGCGCCGAAACCCCAGGGTACGAGCAGTACTTC.